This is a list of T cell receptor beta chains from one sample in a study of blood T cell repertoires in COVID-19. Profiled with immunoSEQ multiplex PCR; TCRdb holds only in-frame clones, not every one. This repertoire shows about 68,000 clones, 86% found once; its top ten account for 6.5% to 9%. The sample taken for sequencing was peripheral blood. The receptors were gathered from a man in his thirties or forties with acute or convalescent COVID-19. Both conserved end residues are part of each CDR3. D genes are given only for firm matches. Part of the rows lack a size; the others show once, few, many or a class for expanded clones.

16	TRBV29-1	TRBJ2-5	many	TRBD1	CSVGGQGFASEETQYF	TGCAGCGTTGGTGGACAGGGGTTCGCTAGCGAGGAGACCCAGTACTTC
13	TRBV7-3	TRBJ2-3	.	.	CASSFGTSDTQYF	TGTGCCAGCAGCTTCGGGACTTCAGATACGCAGTATTTT
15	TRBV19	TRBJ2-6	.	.	CASSITRVGANVLTF	TGTGCCAGTAGTATAACACGGGTAGGGGCCAACGTCCTGACTTTC
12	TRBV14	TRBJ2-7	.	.	CASSPQSYEQYF	TGTGCCAGCAGCCCACAGTCCTACGAGCAGTACTTC
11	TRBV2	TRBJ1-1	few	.	CASSESSEAFF	TGTGCCAGCAGTGAATCCTCTGAAGCTTTCTTT
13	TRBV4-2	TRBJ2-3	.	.	CASSNTGPDTQYF	TGTGCCAGCAGTAATACAGGGCCAGATACGCAGTATTTT
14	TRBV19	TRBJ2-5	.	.	CASSIPGIQETQYF	TGTGCCAGTAGTATCCCAGGGATCCAAGAGACCCAGTACTTC
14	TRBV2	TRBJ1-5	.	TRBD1	CASIRDRGNQPQHF	TGTGCCAGCATCCGGGACAGGGGCAATCAGCCCCAGCATTTT
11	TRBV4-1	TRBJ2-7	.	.	CASSWRNEQYF	TGCGCCAGCAGCTGGCGGAACGAGCAGTACTTC
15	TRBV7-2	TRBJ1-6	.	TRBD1	CASSPQGPANSPLHF	TGTGCCAGCAGCCCACAGGGGCCGGCCAATTCACCCCTCCACTTT
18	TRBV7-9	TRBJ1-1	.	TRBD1	CASSYPARQGGMNTEAFF	TGTGCCAGCAGCTACCCCGCCCGACAGGGTGGTATGAACACTGAAGCTTTCTTT
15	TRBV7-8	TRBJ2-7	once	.	CASSLDFRSSNEQYF	TGTGCCAGCAGCTTGGATTTTAGATCTAGCAACGAGCAGTACTTC
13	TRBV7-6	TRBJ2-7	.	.	CASSPPRSGEQYF	TGTGCCAGCAGTCCGCCCCGTTCCGGCGAGCAGTACTTC
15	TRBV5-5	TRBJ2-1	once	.	CASSFSGSVGNEQFF	TGTGCCAGCAGCTTTTCGGGGAGTGTCGGCAATGAGCAGTTCTTC
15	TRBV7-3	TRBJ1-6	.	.	CASSARGAYNSPLHF	TGTGCCAGCAGCGCCAGGGGCGCCTATAATTCACCCCTCCACTTT
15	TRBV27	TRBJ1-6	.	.	CASSAAGPGWTPLHF	TGTGCCAGCTCGGCGGCGGGACCGGGTTGGACACCCCTCCACTTT
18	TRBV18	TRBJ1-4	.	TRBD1	CASSSRGTGSATNEKLFF	TGTGCCAGCTCTTCCAGGGGGACAGGGTCGGCAACTAATGAAAAACTGTTTTTT
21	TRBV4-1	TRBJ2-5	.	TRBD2	CASSPLKLSEERENGGETQYF	TGCGCCAGCAGCCCTCTTAAATTAAGTGAAGAGCGGGAGAATGGAGGCGAGACCCAGTACTTC
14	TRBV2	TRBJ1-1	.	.	CAVQRQGFGTEAFF	TGTGCCGTACAAAGGCAGGGTTTTGGTACTGAAGCTTTCTTT
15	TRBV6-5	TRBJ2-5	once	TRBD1	CASNRDSPQWETQYF	TGTGCCAGCAATAGGGACAGTCCCCAGTGGGAGACCCAGTACTTC
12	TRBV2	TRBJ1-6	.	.	CASRRDNSPLHF	TGTGCCAGCAGGCGGGATAATTCACCCCTCCACTTT
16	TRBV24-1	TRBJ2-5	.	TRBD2	CATSDATSGRQETQYF	TGTGCCACCAGTGACGCTACTAGCGGGAGACAAGAGACCCAGTACTTC
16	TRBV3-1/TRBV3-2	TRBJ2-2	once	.	CASSPGAGTNTGELFF	TGTGCCAGCAGCCCAGGGGCCGGAACGAACACCGGGGAGCTGTTTTTT
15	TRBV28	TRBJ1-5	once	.	CASSPLGRADQPQHF	TGTGCCAGCAGTCCGCTGGGGAGGGCGGATCAGCCCCAGCATTTT
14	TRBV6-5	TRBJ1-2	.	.	CASSYGDKDYGYTF	TGTGCCAGCAGTTATGGGGACAAGGACTATGGCTACACCTTC
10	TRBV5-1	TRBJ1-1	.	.	CASSFRGAFF	TGCGCCAGCAGCTTTCGGGGAGCTTTCTTT
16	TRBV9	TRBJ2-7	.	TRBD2	CASSSPRGGSSYEQYF	TGTGCCAGCAGCTCCCCCCGCGGCGGGAGCTCCTACGAGCAGTACTTC
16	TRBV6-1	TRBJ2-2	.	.	CASSERPGIGTGELFF	TGTGCCAGCAGTGAACGGCCGGGGATCGGCACCGGGGAGCTGTTTTTT
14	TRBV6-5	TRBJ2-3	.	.	CASIGAGSTDTQYF	TGTGCCAGCATAGGGGCAGGGAGCACAGATACGCAGTATTTT
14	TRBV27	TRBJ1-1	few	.	CASSFQGQNTEAFF	TGTGCCAGCAGTTTTCAGGGCCAGAACACTGAAGCTTTCTTT
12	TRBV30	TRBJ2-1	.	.	CAWTGDQREQFF	TGTGCCTGGACAGGGGATCAGCGGGAGCAGTTCTTC
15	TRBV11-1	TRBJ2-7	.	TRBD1	CASSFGTGPSYEQYF	TGTGCCAGCAGCTTTGGGACAGGACCGTCCTACGAGCAGTACTTC
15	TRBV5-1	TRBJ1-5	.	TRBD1	CASSFGDRENQPQHF	TGCGCCAGCAGCTTTGGGGACAGGGAGAATCAGCCCCAGCATTTT
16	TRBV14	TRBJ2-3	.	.	CASSQWEEEEADTQYF	TGTGCCAGCAGCCAATGGGAGGAGGAGGAAGCAGATACGCAGTATTTT
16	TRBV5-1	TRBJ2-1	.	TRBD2	CASTSGQLAGFNEQFF	TGCGCCAGCACCTCTGGCCAACTAGCGGGGTTCAATGAGCAGTTCTTC
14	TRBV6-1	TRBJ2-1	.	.	CASSEGDSFNEQFF	TGTGCCAGCAGTGAAGGGGACTCGTTCAATGAGCAGTTCTTC
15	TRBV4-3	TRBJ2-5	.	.	CASSQDGRGEETQYF	TGCGCCAGCAGCCAAGACGGACGGGGTGAGGAGACCCAGTACTTC
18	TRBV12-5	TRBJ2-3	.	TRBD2	CASQFAGTRGADTDTQYF	TGTGCTAGCCAATTTGCTGGGACTAGGGGTGCGGACACAGATACGCAGTATTTT
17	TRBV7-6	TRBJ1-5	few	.	CASSLGAGGGGNQPQHF	TGTGCCAGCAGCTTAGGAGCGGGGGGCGGAGGTAATCAGCCCCAGCATTTT
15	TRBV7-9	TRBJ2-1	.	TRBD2	CASSSPGLGLNEQFF	TGTGCCAGCAGCTCCCCGGGACTAGGACTTAATGAGCAGTTCTTC
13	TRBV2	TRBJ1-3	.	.	CASRQDSGNTIYF	TGTGCCAGCAGACAAGACTCTGGAAACACCATATATTTT
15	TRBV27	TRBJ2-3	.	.	CATSPGELTADTQYF	TGTGCCACCTCTCCGGGGGAGCTGACGGCAGATACGCAGTATTTT
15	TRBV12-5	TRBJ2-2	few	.	CASGSDTSGTGELFF	TGTGCTAGTGGCTCTGACACAAGTGGCACCGGGGAGCTGTTTTTT
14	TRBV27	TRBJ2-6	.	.	CASSQSSGANVLTF	TGTGCCAGCAGTCAATCCTCTGGGGCCAACGTCCTGACTTTC
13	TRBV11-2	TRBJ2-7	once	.	CASGRGVLYEQYF	TGTGCCAGCGGCAGGGGCGTATTGTACGAGCAGTACTTC
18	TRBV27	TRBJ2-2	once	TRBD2	CASSLRLAGAPNTGELFF	TGTGCCAGCAGTTTAAGACTAGCGGGAGCTCCGAACACCGGGGAGCTGTTTTTT
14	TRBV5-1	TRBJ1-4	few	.	CASSPWTSGEKLFF	TGCGCCAGCAGCCCCTGGACCAGCGGTGAAAAACTGTTTTTT
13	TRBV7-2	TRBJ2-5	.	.	CASSSYGKETQYF	TGTGCCAGCAGCTCTTATGGCAAAGAGACCCAGTACTTC
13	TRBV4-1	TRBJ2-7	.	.	CASSQYGVGEQYF	TGCGCCAGCAGCCAATACGGGGTTGGCGAGCAGTACTTC
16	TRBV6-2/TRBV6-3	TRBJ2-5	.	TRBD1	CASSPPTGGIFETQYF	TGTGCCAGCAGCCCCCCTACAGGGGGCATTTTTGAGACCCAGTACTTC